Below, 29 T cell receptor beta chains from the same sample are listed, as sequenced in a study of control samples from healthy donors and cancer patients. The protocol was immunoSEQ multiplex PCR, while the TCRdb copy is restricted to in-frame clones and leaves out a portion. The repertoire holds over 150,000 clones, with approximately 94% as singletons. Source material: blood. These receptors all come from a young woman in good health.

The chain is built from TRBV10-3 and TRBJ1-1, with 9 bases lining up with TRBD1. The V gene's germline CDR1 is ENHRY and CDR2 SYGVKD. The CDR3 extends over 12 amino acids. The V and J ends lost 10 bases and 10 bases, in that order; junction bases with no gene match: 10. The CDR3 here is CATGGLDRGAFF. The CDR3 nucleotides are TGTGCCACAGGGGGATTGGACAGGGGAGCTTTCTTT.

This chain uses TRBV7-2 with TRBJ1-6; possible D gene TRBD1, 6 bases. This CDR3 has 17 amino acids. The germline V and J ends were trimmed by 3 bases and 4 bases, with 16 bases remaining between them. Germline lookup yields CDR1 SGHTA and CDR2 FQGNSA. CDR3 region: CASSFPQGSRYNSPLHF. For the CDR3, the DNA is TGTGCCAGCAGCTTCCCACAGGGATCGAGATATAATTCACCCCTCCACTTT.

This clone was found once. This rearrangement joins TRBV12-3 or TRBV12-4 to TRBJ1-3, with D uncertain. This CDR3 comprises 12 residues. V lost 3 bases to trimming and J lost 4 bases, with 4 bases between them. This CDR3 is CASSFDGNTIYF. DNA for the CDR3: TGTGCCAGCAGTTTTGACGGAAACACCATATATTTT.

The chain links TRBV28 to TRBJ2-1; 11 bases align to TRBD2. The CDR3 is 15 residues long. The V gene's germline CDR1 is MDHEN and CDR2 SYDVKM. V gave up 6 bases and J gave up 5 bases; unmatched junction bases: 6. The CDR3 region is CASSITSGSDNEQFF. The CDR3 coding sequence is TGTGCCAGCAGCATTACTAGCGGGAGTGACAATGAGCAGTTCTTC.

The chain is built from TRBV2 and TRBJ2-3; the D call may be TRBD1 or TRBD2 (5 bases each). The CDR3 runs to 14 residues. Trimming removed 8 bases from V and 2 bases from J, with 14 bases in between. Per germline, CDR1 SNHLY and CDR2 FYNNEI. CDR3 DNA: TGTGCCAGCCCACGGGGCACCATCACAGATACGCAGTATTTT. This codes for CASPRGTITDTQYF.

This chain joins TRBV7-2 and TRBJ2-3; no clear D gene. The CDR3 totals 13 residues. The V gene lost 2 bases and the J gene lost 3 bases, with 6 bases spanning the gap. Germline V gene data show CDR1 as SGHTA and CDR2 as FQGNSA. In DNA form, the CDR3 reads TGTGCCAGCAGCTTAATCGGTACAGATACGCAGTATTTT. Encoded protein: CASSLIGTDTQYF.

The chain links TRBV28 to TRBJ1-2; D gene unclear. Trimming removed 8 bases from V and 7 bases from J, with 29 bases in between. Germline CDR1 reads MDHEN; CDR2 reads SYDVKM. The CDR3 spans 17 residues. CDR3: CASGRLQGLKVTSGYTF. The CDR3 nucleotides are TGTGCCAGCGGTCGCCTCCAAGGACTCAAGGTTACCAGTGGCTACACCTTC.

The table lists this clone with a count of one. The CDR3 DNA reads TGTGCCAGCTCACCAGGGGTAGGGGAAGCTTTCTTT. Protein product: CASSPGVGEAFF. The chain uses TRBV18 and TRBJ1-1; D not certain. V shed 2 bases and J shed 8 bases, with 9 bases lying between them. Germline CDR1 KGHSH, CDR2 LQKENI. This CDR3 has 12 amino acids.

V gene TRBV7-3 combines with J gene TRBJ2-1; D could derive from TRBD1 or TRBD2 (6 bases each). Germline V gives CDR1 SGHTA, CDR2 FQGTGA. The length of the CDR3 is 15 residues. The V end lost 2 bases, the J end lost 10 bases, and 18 bases lay between the germline ends. In nucleotides, the CDR3 is TGTGCCAGCAGCTTAGTTAGGGGGGATCGGGTGGAGCAGTTCTTC. Its translation: CASSLVRGDRVEQFF.

V and J are TRBV11-2 and TRBJ1-1; no definite D call. The CDR3 has 13 amino acids. V shed 0 bases and J shed 7 bases, with 9 bases lying between them. The germline CDR1 and CDR2 sequences are SGHAT and FQNNGV. The chain's CDR3 is CASSLDVGIEAFF. CDR3 DNA: TGTGCCAGCAGCTTAGATGTGGGGATTGAAGCTTTCTTT.

The chain employs TRBV2 and TRBJ2-5; TRBD2 aligns across 7 bases. CDR1 SNHLY and CDR2 FYNNEI come from the germline V gene. This CDR3 region has 15 residues. The ends lost 7 bases at V and 5 bases at J; junction bases unmatched: 13. In DNA, the CDR3 is TGTGCCAGCACTCTGGGCGCGGGGAGGGAGGAGACCCAGTACTTC. Translating it yields CASTLGAGREETQYF.

The chain employs TRBV21-1 and TRBJ1-6. TRBV21-1 is a recognized pseudogene. CDR3 length: 14 residues. CDR3 nucleotides: TGTGCCAGCAGGAAGAGCTCCTATAATTCACCCCTCCACTTT. This sequence encodes CASRKSSYNSPLHF.

The CDR3 here is CASSSQTGATSTDTQYF. The CDR3 bases are TGTGCCAGCAGCTCACAGACAGGGGCCACTAGCACAGATACGCAGTATTTT. The chain employs TRBV7-2 and TRBJ2-3, with 8 bases fitting TRBD1. Trimming at V came to 4 bases and at J to 0 bases, leaving 9 bases not matched to a gene. The CDR3 consists of 17 residues. Germline lookup yields CDR1 SGHTA and CDR2 FQGNSA.

This clone appeared once. V is TRBV3-1 (or the pseudogene TRBV3-2) and J is TRBJ2-1; D gene unclear. The germline V gene has CDR1 LGHDT and CDR2 YNNKEL (reference sequence). V shed 5 bases and J shed 5 bases, with 7 bases lying between them. The CDR3 is 12 amino acids. In nucleotides, the CDR3 is TGTGCCAGCAGCTCCCCCGACAATGAGCAGTTCTTC. Translating it yields CASSSPDNEQFF.

DNA of the CDR3: TGTGCCAGCAGCCATCGGAAGAACACAGATACGCAGTATTTT. This gives the protein CASSHRKNTDTQYF. The V gene is TRBV4-2, the J gene TRBJ2-3; D remains unclear. This CDR3 contains 14 residues. From germline, CDR1 is LGHNA and CDR2 YNFKEQ. Trimming took 3 bases from V and 2 from J, leaving 9 bases between them.

The chain recombines TRBV10-3 with TRBJ1-1; 12 nucleotides align to TRBD1. Per the germline V gene, CDR1 is ENHRY and CDR2 is SYGVKD. The CDR3 sequence is 14 residues long. With V trimmed by 7 bases and J by 4 bases, 4 bases remained unmatched. The CDR3: CAIKPGQGATEAFF. CDR3 nucleotides: TGTGCCATCAAACCGGGACAGGGGGCCACTGAAGCTTTCTTT.

This chain connects TRBV5-4 to TRBJ1-2; D is unclear. CDR1 is SGHNT, CDR2 YYREEE, per germline (reference sequence). V shed 0 bases and J shed 2 bases, with 8 bases lying between them. The CDR3 is made up of 14 amino acids. The CDR3 protein is CASSLDSQNYGYTF. As DNA, the CDR3 is TGTGCCAGCAGCTTGGACAGTCAGAACTATGGCTACACCTTC.

CDR3 nucleotides: TGTGCCAGCAGCCAAGATCGGACAGGGGGCGAAAAACTGTTTTTT. Translating gives CASSQDRTGGEKLFF. J is TRBJ1-4 and V is TRBV4-2, with TRBD1 matching over 11 bases. The CDR3 contains 15 residues. Germline-derived CDR1 and CDR2 are LGHNA and YNFKEQ. With 0 bases clipped from V and 8 bases from J, the junction kept 2 bases outside the gene matches.

This rearrangement joins TRBV5-1 to TRBJ2-1, with 9 bases aligning to TRBD2. J was trimmed by 10 bases and V by 0 bases; bases with no gene match: 11. The germline V gene has CDR1 SGHRS and CDR2 YFSETQ. The CDR3 runs to 16 residues. Here the CDR3 DNA reads TGCGCCAGCAGCTTGGGAGGGTCGGGACTAGCTGGCGAGCAGTTCTTC. Protein: CASSLGGSGLAGEQFF.

This chain uses TRBV11-2 with TRBJ2-3, with D possibly matching TRBD2 (6 bases). CDR1 is SGHAT, CDR2 FQNNGV, per germline. Trimming took off 1 base at V and 3 bases at J, with 11 bases between the two ends. CDR3 length: 15 amino acids. The CDR3: CASSLGRGGTDTQYF. CDR3 DNA: TGTGCCAGCAGCTTAGGTCGGGGAGGAACAGATACGCAGTATTTT.

The chain employs TRBV29-1 and TRBJ1-5, with D possibly being TRBD1 (6 bases). V dropped 3 bases and J dropped 4 bases, with 13 bases sitting between them. CDR1 and CDR2 (germline): SQVTM, ANQGSEA. CDR3 length: 14 amino acids. CDR3: CSVDIGDKNQPQHF. As DNA, the CDR3 is TGCAGCGTTGATATAGGGGACAAAAATCAGCCCCAGCATTTT.

V is TRBV6-5 and J is TRBJ2-5; the match to TRBD2 covers 12 bases. The V gene's germline CDR1 is MNHEY and CDR2 SVGAGI. J lost 4 bases, V lost 6 bases, and 6 bases had no gene match. This CDR3 comprises 15 residues. CDR3 in amino acids: CASSRQTSGGETQYF. In DNA form, the CDR3 reads TGTGCCAGCAGCCGGCAGACTAGCGGGGGAGAGACCCAGTACTTC.

This rearrangement joins TRBV20-1 to TRBJ2-5; D remains unclear. CDR3 length: 11 residues. CDR1 and CDR2 (germline): DFQATT, SNEGSKA (reference sequence). V lost 3 bases, J lost 2 bases, and 4 bases lay in between. In DNA form, the CDR3 reads TGCAGTGCTAGGAGGCAAGAGACCCAGTACTTC. It codes for CSARRQETQYF.

The chain uses TRBV7-9 and TRBJ1-2, with D uncertain. CDR3 length: 14 residues. Germline V gives CDR1 SEHNR, CDR2 FQNEAQ (reference sequence). V was trimmed by 1 base and J by 8 bases, leaving 14 bases between them. The CDR3 sequence: CASSLVGLKEGYTF. CDR3 sequence (DNA): TGTGCCAGCAGCTTAGTTGGACTCAAGGAAGGCTACACCTTC.

The chain combines TRBV7-9 with TRBJ1-1, with D uncertain. CDR1 and CDR2 (germline): SEHNR, FQNEAQ (reference sequence). This CDR3 contains 13 residues. V dropped 2 bases and J dropped 4 bases, with 8 bases sitting between them. The CDR3 region has the DNA TGTGCCAGCAGCTTACCAGGAGCCACTGAAGCTTTCTTT. It yields the protein CASSLPGATEAFF.

The chain has TRBV4-2 and TRBJ2-7, with D possibly being TRBD2 (6 bases). The CDR3 is made up of 16 amino acids. V lost 4 bases, J lost 2 bases, and 18 bases lay in between. Germline CDR1 is LGHNA and CDR2 is YNFKEQ. The CDR3 loop is CASSPPDQAGPYEQYF. Here the CDR3 DNA reads TGTGCCAGCAGCCCACCAGATCAAGCGGGTCCCTACGAGCAGTACTTC.

The chain recombines TRBV21-1 with TRBJ2-7. TRBV21-1 represents a pseudogene. CDR3 size: 12 residues. The DNA for the CDR3 is TGTGCCAGCAGCAAATCACGACCCCGGAACTACTTC. Translating gives CASSKSRPRNYF.

This chain joins TRBV5-1 and TRBJ2-3; TRBD1 agrees at 10 bases. The CDR3 has 14 residues. Germline trimming cut 2 bases from V and 5 bases from J; bases unmatched to any gene: 2. CDR1 SGHRS and CDR2 YFSETQ come from the germline V gene. The CDR3 nucleotides are TGCGCCAGCAGCTTCGGACAGGGGGAAGATACGCAGTATTTT. Its protein product is CASSFGQGEDTQYF.

The chain carries TRBV28 and TRBJ1-2; possibly TRBD1 for D (5 bases). There are 18 residues in the CDR3. CDR1 and CDR2 (germline): MDHEN, SYDVKM. V was cut by 3 bases and J by 4 bases, with 24 bases left in between. CDR3 protein: CASSFLMGPQGLGYGYTF. DNA for the CDR3: TGTGCCAGCAGTTTCCTCATGGGCCCCCAGGGACTTGGCTATGGCTACACCTTC.